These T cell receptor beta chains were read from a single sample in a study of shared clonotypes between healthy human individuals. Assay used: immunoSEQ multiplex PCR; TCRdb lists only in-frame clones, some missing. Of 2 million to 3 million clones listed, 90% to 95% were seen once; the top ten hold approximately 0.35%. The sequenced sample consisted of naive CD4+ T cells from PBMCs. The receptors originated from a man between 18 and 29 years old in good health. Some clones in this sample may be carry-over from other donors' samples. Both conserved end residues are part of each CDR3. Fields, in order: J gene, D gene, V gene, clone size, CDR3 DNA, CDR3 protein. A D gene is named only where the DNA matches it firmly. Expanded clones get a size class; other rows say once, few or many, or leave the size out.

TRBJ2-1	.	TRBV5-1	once	TGCGCCAGCAGCTTAAGCGGAGGGCTTGGGGAGCAGTTCTTC	CASSLSGGLGEQFF
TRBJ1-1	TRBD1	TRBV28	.	TGTGCCAGCAGTTCTCCGAACAGGGGCCCTGAAGCTTTCTTT	CASSSPNRGPEAFF
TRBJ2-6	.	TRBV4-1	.	TGCGCCAGCAGCCAAGGTTTGGGCTCTGGGGCCAACGTCCTGACTTTC	CASSQGLGSGANVLTF
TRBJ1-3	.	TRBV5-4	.	TGTGCCAGCAGCTTGGTAGGCAGGGGAAGCTCTGGAAACACCATATATTTT	CASSLVGRGSSGNTIYF
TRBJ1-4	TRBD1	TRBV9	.	TGTGCCAGCAGCCCCGAGGACAGGGGTGGAAGAAAACTGTTTTTT	CASSPEDRGGRKLFF
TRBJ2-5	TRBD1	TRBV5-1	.	TGCGCCAGCAGCCAAGGGGGGACAGGACAAGAGACCCAGTACTTC	CASSQGGTGQETQYF
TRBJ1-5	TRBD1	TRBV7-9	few	TGTGCCAGCAGCGCCAGGGGGGATCAGCCCCAGCATTTT	CASSARGDQPQHF
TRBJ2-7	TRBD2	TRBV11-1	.	TGTGCCAGCAGTTCCGGATACAGCGGGAGCCACGAGCAGTACTTC	CASSSGYSGSHEQYF
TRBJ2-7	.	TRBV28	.	TGTGCCAGCAGTTTCGGAACAGACTACGAGCAGTACTTC	CASSFGTDYEQYF
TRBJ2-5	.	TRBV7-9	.	TGTGCCAGCAGCCCTTCGGGGGAGACCCAGTACTTC	CASSPSGETQYF
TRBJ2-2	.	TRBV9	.	TGTGCCAGCAGCGGGAGGACAGAGAACACCGGGGAGCTGTTTTTT	CASSGRTENTGELFF
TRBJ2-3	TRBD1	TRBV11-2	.	TGTGCCAGCAGCCCCCTAGCTCGGACAGGGACCACAGATACGCAGTATTTT	CASSPLARTGTTDTQYF
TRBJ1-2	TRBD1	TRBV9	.	TGTGCCAGCAGCGATAGAGCGGACAGGGAGGATGGCTACACCTTC	CASSDRADREDGYTF
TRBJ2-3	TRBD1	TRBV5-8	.	TGTGCCAGCAGCCCACGGGACAGACGCACAGATACGCAGTATTTT	CASSPRDRRTDTQYF
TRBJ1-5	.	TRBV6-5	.	TGTGCCAGCAGCATAACGGGGGTGGGAGATCAGCCCCAGCATTTT	CASSITGVGDQPQHF
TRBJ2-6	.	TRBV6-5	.	TGTGCCAGCTTGGGGTCTGGGGCCAACGTCCTGACTTTC	CASLGSGANVLTF
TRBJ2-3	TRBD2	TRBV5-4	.	TGTGCCAGCAGCTTGGGACTAGCGGGACGCACAGATACGCAGTATTTT	CASSLGLAGRTDTQYF
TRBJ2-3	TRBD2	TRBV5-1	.	TGCGCCAGCAGGGTACTAGCGGGAAGCACAGATACGCAGTATTTT	CASRVLAGSTDTQYF
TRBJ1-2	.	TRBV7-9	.	TGTGCCAGCAGCTTTAGAAAGGGTTACGGCTACACCTTC	CASSFRKGYGYTF
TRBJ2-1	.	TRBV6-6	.	TGTGCCAGCAGCCCTCGATCAGAGTATGAGCAGTTCTTC	CASSPRSEYEQFF
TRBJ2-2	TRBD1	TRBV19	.	TGTGCCAGTACTGGGACAGGGGGTTTGTCCGCCGGGGAGCTGTTTTTT	CASTGTGGLSAGELFF
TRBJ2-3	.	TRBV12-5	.	TGTGCTAGTGGTTTGGACGGACGAGGATTAGCGGCCACTCCGCGGGATACGCAGTATTTT	CASGLDGRGLAATPRDTQYF
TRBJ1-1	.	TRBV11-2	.	TGTGCCAGCAGCTTCGGGGTTATTTACGGACAGAGAAACACTGAAGCTTTCTTT	CASSFGVIYGQRNTEAFF
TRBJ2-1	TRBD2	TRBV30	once	TGTGCCTGGAGGAGGACTAGCGGGTACTACAATGAGCAGTTCTTC	CAWRRTSGYYNEQFF
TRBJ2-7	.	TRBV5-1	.	TGCGCCAGCAGCTTGGCGGGACTCAGGAACGAGCAGTACTTC	CASSLAGLRNEQYF
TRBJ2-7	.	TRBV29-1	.	TGCAGCGTCGGCGGGGCACCCCACTCGTACGAGCAGTACTTC	CSVGGAPHSYEQYF
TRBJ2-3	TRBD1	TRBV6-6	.	TGTGCCAGCAGTGCTGGGACAGCAATCACAGATACGCAGTATTTT	CASSAGTAITDTQYF
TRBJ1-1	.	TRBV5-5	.	TGTGCCAGCAGCTTAACAGGGAACACTGAAGCTTTCTTT	CASSLTGNTEAFF